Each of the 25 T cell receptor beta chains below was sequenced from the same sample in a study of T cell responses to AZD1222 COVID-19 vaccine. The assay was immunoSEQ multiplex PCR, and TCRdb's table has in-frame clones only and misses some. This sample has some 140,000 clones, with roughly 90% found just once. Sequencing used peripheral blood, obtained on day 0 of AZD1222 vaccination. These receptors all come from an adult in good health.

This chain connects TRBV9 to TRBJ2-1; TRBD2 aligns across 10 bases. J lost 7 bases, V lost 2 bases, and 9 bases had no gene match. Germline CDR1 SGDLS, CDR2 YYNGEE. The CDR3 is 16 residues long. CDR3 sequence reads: CASSVFSGGLENEQFF. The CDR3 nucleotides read TGTGCCAGCAGCGTGTTTAGCGGGGGGCTGGAGAATGAGCAGTTCTTC.

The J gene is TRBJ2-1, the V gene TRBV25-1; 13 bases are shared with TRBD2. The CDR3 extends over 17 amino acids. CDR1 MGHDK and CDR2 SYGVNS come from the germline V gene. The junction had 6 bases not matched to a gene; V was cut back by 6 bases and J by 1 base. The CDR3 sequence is CASSRTSGSVSYNEQFF. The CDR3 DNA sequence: TGTGCCAGCAGCCGGACTAGCGGGAGCGTATCCTACAATGAGCAGTTCTTC.

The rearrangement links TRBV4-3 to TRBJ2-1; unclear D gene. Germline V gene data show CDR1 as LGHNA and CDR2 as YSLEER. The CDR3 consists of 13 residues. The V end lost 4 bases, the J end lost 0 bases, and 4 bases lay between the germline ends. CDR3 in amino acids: CASSPSSYNEQFF. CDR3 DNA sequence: TGCGCCAGCAGCCCATCCTCCTACAATGAGCAGTTCTTC.

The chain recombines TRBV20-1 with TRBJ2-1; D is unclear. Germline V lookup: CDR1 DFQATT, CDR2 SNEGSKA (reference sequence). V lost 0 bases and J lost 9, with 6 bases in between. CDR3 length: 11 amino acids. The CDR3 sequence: CSARDIPEQFF. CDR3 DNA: TGCAGTGCTAGAGATATTCCTGAGCAGTTCTTC.

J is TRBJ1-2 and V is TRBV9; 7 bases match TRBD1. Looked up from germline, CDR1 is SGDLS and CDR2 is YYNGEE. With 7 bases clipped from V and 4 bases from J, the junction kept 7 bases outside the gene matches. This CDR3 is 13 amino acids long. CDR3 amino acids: CASAQGGSYGYTF. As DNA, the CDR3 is TGTGCCAGCGCCCAGGGGGGAAGCTATGGCTACACCTTC.

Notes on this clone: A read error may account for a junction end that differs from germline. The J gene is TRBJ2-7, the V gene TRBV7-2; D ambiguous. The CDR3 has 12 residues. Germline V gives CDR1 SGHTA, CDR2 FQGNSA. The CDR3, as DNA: TGTGCCAGCAGCTTAGGAGTGGGCGGTCTGAACTTC. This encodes CASSLGVGGLNF.

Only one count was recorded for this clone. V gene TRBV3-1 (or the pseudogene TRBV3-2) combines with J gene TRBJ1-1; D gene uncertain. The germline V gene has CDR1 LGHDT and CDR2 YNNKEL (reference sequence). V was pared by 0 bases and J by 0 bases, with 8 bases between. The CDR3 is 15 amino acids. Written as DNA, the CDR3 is TGTGCCAGCAGCCAAGAGGGTGTGGTGAACACTGAAGCTTTCTTT. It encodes CASSQEGVVNTEAFF.

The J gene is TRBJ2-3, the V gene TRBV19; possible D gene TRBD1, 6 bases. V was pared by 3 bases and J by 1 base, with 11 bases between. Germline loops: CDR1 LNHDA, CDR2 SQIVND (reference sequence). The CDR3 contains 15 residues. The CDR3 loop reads CASSIRGPGTDTQYF. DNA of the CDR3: TGTGCCAGTAGTATCAGGGGTCCGGGCACAGATACGCAGTATTTT.

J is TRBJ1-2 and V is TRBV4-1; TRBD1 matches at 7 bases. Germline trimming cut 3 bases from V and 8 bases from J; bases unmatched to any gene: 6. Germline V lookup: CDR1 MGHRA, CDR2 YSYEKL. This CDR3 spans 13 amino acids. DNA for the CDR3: TGCGCCAGCAGCCAGGGCAGGGGGGAGGGCTACACCTTC. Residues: CASSQGRGEGYTF.

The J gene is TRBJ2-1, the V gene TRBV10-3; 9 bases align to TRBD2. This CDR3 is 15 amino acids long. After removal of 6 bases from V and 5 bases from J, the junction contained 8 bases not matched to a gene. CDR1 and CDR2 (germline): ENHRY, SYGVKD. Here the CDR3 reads CAIRGPGLAHNEQFF. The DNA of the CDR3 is TGTGCCATCAGAGGGCCGGGACTAGCCCACAATGAGCAGTTCTTC.

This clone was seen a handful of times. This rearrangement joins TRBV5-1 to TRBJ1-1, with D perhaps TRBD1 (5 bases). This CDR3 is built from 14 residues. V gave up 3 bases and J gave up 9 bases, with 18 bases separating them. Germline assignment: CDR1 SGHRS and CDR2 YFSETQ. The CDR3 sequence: CASSSRPEQAQAFF. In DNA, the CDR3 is TGCGCCAGCAGCTCTCGTCCAGAACAGGCCCAAGCTTTCTTT.

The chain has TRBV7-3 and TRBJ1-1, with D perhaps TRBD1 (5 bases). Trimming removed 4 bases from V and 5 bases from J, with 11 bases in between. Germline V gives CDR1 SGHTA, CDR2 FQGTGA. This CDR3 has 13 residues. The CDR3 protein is CASSSDSDTEAFF. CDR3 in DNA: TGTGCCAGCAGCTCCGACAGCGATACTGAAGCTTTCTTT.

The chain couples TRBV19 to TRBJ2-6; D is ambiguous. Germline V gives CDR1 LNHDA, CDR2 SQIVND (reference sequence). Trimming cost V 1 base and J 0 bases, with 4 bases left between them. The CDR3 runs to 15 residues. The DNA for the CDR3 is TGTGCCAGTAGTATAGGTCACTCTGGGGCCAACGTCCTGACTTTC. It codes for CASSIGHSGANVLTF.

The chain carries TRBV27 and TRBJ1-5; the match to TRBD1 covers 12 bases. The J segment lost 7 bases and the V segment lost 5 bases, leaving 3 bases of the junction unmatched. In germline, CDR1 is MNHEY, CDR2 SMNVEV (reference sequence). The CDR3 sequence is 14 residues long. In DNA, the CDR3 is TGTGCCAGCAGTCTGGGACAGGGGGCCCAGCCCCAGCATTTT. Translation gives CASSLGQGAQPQHF.

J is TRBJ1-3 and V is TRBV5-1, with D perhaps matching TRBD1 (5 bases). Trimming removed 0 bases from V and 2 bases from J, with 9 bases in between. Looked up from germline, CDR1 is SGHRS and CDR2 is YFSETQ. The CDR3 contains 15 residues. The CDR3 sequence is CASSLGGEPGNTIYF. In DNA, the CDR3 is TGCGCCAGCAGCTTGGGAGGGGAGCCTGGAAACACCATATATTTT.

The CDR3 loop is CASSQGRQGGAEAFF. For the CDR3, the DNA is TGCGCCAGCAGCCAAGGGCGACAGGGGGGCGCTGAAGCTTTCTTT. The genes are TRBV4-3 and TRBJ1-1; 9 nucleotides match TRBD1. The CDR3 loop spans 15 amino acids. J gave up 6 bases and V 1 base, and 6 bases lay outside the gene matches. Germline CDR1 reads LGHNA; CDR2 reads YSLEER.

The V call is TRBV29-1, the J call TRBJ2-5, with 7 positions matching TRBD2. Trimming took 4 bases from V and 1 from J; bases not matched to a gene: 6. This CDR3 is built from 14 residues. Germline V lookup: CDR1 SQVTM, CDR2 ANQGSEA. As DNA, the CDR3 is TGCAGCGTTGTGCCCAGCGGGACCCAAGAGACCCAGTACTTC. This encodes CSVVPSGTQETQYF.

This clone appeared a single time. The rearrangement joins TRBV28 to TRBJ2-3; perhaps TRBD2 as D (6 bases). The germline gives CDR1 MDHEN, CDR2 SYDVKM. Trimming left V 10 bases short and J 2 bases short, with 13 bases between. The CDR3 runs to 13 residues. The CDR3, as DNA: TGTGCCACCGCGAGCGGGTTCACAGATACGCAGTATTTT. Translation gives CATASGFTDTQYF.

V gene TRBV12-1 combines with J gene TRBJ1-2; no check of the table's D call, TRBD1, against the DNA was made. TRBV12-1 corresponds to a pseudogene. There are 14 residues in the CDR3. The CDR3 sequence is CASSFGQIYYGYTF. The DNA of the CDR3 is TGTGCCAGCAGCTTTGGACAGATTTACTATGGCTACACCTTC.

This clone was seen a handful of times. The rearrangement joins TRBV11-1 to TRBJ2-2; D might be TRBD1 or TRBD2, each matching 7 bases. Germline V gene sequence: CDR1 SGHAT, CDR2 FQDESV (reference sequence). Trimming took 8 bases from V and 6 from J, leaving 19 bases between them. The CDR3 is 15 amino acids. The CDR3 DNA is TGTGCCAGCGGATCGACCCAGGGGGGGGCCGGGGAGCTGTTTTTT. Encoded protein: CASGSTQGGAGELFF.

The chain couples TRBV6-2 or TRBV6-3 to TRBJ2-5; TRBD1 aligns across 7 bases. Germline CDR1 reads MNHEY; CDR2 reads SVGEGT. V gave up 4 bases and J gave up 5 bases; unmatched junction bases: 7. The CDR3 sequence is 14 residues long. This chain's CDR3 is CASSFDRVLETQYF. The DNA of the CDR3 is TGTGCCAGCAGTTTCGACAGGGTTTTGGAGACCCAGTACTTC.

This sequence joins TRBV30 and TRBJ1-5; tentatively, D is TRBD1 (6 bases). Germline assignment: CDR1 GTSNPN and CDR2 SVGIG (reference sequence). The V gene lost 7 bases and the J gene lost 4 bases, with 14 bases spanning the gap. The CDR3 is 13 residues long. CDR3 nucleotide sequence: TGTGCCTTCTCCCTAGGACAGAATCAGCCCCAGCATTTT. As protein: CAFSLGQNQPQHF.

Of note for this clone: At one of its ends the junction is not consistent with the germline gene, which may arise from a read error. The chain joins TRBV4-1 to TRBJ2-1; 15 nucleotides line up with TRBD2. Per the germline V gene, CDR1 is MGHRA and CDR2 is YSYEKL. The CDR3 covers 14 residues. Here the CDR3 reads CASREGLAGGWDVF. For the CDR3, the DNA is TGCGCCAGCAGGGAGGGACTAGCGGGAGGATGGGACGTCTTC.

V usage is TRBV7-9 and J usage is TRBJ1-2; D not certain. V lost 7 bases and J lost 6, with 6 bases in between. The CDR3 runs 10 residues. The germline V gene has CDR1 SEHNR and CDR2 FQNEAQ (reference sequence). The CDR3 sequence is CASTDNGYTF. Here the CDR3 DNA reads TGTGCCAGCACCGATAATGGCTACACCTTC. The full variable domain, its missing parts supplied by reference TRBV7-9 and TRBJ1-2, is DTGVSQNPRHKITKRGQNVTFRCDPISEHNRLYWYRQTLGQGPEFLTYFQNEAQLEKSRLLSDRFSAERPKGSFSTLEIQRTEQGDSAMYLCASTDNGYTFGSGTRLTVV.

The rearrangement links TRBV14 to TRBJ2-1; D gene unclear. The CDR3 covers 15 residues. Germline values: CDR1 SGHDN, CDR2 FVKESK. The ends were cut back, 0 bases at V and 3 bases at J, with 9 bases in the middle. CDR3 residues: CASSQEGRHYNEQFF. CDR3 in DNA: TGTGCCAGCAGCCAAGAAGGGCGCCACTACAATGAGCAGTTCTTC.